A single sample is the source of the 28 T cell receptor beta chains below, sequenced in a study of T cell responses to AZD1222 COVID-19 vaccine. Here immunoSEQ multiplex PCR was the method, and the copy in TCRdb shows in-frame clones only, minus some. The data show around 180,000 clones, approximately 90% seen once. Sample: peripheral blood, taken on day 0 of AZD1222 vaccination. The receptors were gathered from an adult in good health.

V and J are TRBV5-4 and TRBJ1-2; 10 bases line up with TRBD1. The ends lost 4 bases at V and 2 bases at J; junction bases unmatched: 20. From germline, CDR1 is SGHNT and CDR2 YYREEE (reference sequence). This CDR3 comprises 20 residues. The CDR3 loop is CASSPRRVTGGLWGNYGYTF. CDR3 sequence (DNA): TGTGCCAGCAGCCCTAGAAGGGTGACAGGGGGCCTCTGGGGGAACTATGGCTACACCTTC.

The rearrangement links TRBV18 to TRBJ1-5, with a tentative D call TRBD1 (5 bases). Looked up from germline, CDR1 is KGHSH and CDR2 is LQKENI. V was shortened by 3 bases and J by 5 bases, with 8 bases between the two germline ends. The CDR3 is 13 amino acids. The CDR3 is CASSPGGDQPQHF. CDR3 DNA: TGTGCCAGCTCACCTGGGGGTGATCAGCCCCAGCATTTT.

The chain is built from TRBV19 and TRBJ1-4; 10 nucleotides line up with TRBD1. Per germline, CDR1 LNHDA and CDR2 SQIVND (reference sequence). After removal of 4 bases from V and 13 bases from J, the junction contained 12 bases not matched to a gene. The CDR3 sequence is 15 residues long. CDR3 in DNA: TGTGCCAGTAGTACCCAAACCGGACAGGGGGGGAGACTGTTTTTT. Translation: CASSTQTGQGGRLFF.

The chain links TRBV5-6 to TRBJ1-6, with D perhaps matching TRBD1 (5 bases). Trimming removed 1 base from V and 6 bases from J, with 11 bases in between. Germline-derived CDR1 and CDR2 are SGHDT and YYEEEE. The CDR3 sequence is 15 residues long. The chain's CDR3 is CASSLRTGVNSPLHF. CDR3 sequence (DNA): TGTGCCAGCAGCTTGAGAACAGGCGTTAATTCACCCCTCCACTTT.

The chain joins TRBV19 to TRBJ1-2; 7 bases match TRBD1. V lost 5 bases to trimming and J lost 2 bases; unmatched junction nucleotides: 8. The CDR3 has 15 residues. Germline V CDR1 and CDR2: LNHDA, SQIVND (reference sequence). The DNA of the CDR3 is TGTGCCAGTAGTTCCAGGGGGACGCTAAACTATGGCTACACCTTC. As protein: CASSSRGTLNYGYTF.

The chain couples TRBV6-5 to TRBJ1-3; D remains ambiguous. The CDR3 extends over 14 amino acids. The V gene's germline CDR1 is MNHEY and CDR2 SVGAGI. V lost 6 bases and J lost 1, with 10 bases in between. In DNA, the CDR3 is TGTGCCAGCAGCTCCCCCGGGTCTGGAAACACCATATATTTT. Translating gives CASSSPGSGNTIYF.

The chain links TRBV5-1 to TRBJ1-6; tentatively, D is TRBD1 (6 bases). Trimming removed 0 bases from V and 7 bases from J, with 11 bases in between. Germline V lookup: CDR1 SGHRS, CDR2 YFSETQ. The CDR3 runs 15 residues. This chain's CDR3 is CASSLAAGANSPLHF. The CDR3 coding sequence is TGCGCCAGCAGCTTGGCTGCAGGGGCAAATTCACCCCTCCACTTT.

This rearrangement joins TRBV7-2 to TRBJ1-4; tentatively, D is TRBD1 (6 bases). Germline CDR1 reads SGHTA; CDR2 reads FQGNSA. Trimming took off 5 bases at V and 6 bases at J, with 10 bases between the two ends. The CDR3 totals 13 residues. The CDR3 spells CASSPQGHEKLFF. CDR3 coding DNA: TGTGCCAGCAGCCCGCAGGGGCATGAAAAACTGTTTTTT.

This chain links TRBV5-1 with TRBJ2-7; 9 bases align to TRBD2. Trimming at V came to 4 bases and at J to 2 bases, leaving 10 bases not matched to a gene. The V gene's germline CDR1 is SGHRS and CDR2 YFSETQ. The CDR3 runs to 16 residues. CDR3 sequence (DNA): TGCGCCAGCAGCCGGACAGGACTAGCGATTCCCTACGAGCAGTACTTC. Its protein product is CASSRTGLAIPYEQYF.

V and J are TRBV3-1 (or the pseudogene TRBV3-2) and TRBJ1-5; 9 bases line up with TRBD1. The CDR3 spans 15 residues. V trimming: 0 bases; J trimming: 6 bases; junction bases outside the gene matches: 3. Germline CDR1 is LGHDT and CDR2 is YNNKEL (reference sequence). In DNA, the CDR3 is TGTGCCAGCAGCCAAGATAACAGGGGGCTTCAGCCCCAGCATTTT. This encodes CASSQDNRGLQPQHF.

This clone was seen a single time. This sequence joins TRBV5-1 and TRBJ2-7; TRBD1 might be the D (5 bases). Germline V lookup: CDR1 SGHRS, CDR2 YFSETQ. The CDR3 loop spans 13 amino acids. The V end was cut by 4 bases, the J end by 2 bases, with 10 bases between. The CDR3 is CASSPQGPYEQYF. CDR3 sequence (DNA): TGCGCCAGCAGCCCTCAGGGCCCCTACGAGCAGTACTTC.

The chain recombines TRBV7-3 with TRBJ1-2, with D possibly matching TRBD1 (6 bases). CDR1 and CDR2 (germline): SGHTA, FQGTGA. Trimming took 3 bases from V and 7 from J, leaving 24 bases between them. The CDR3 has 17 amino acids. The CDR3 DNA sequence: TGTGCCAGCAGCTTGACCGTCACCCCGGACAGTTTAATTGGCTACACCTTC. This sequence encodes CASSLTVTPDSLIGYTF.

The chain employs TRBV5-1 and TRBJ2-7; tentatively, D is TRBD1 or TRBD2 (5 bases each). The CDR3 has 15 amino acids. CDR1 is SGHRS, CDR2 YFSETQ, per germline. The V gene lost 4 bases and the J gene lost 6 bases, with 20 bases spanning the gap. The CDR3 region is CASSPRPGDLLEQYF. CDR3 DNA sequence: TGCGCCAGCAGCCCGCGGCCCGGGGACCTACTCGAGCAGTACTTC.

This sequence joins TRBV3-1 (or the pseudogene TRBV3-2) and TRBJ1-2, with TRBD1 as a possible D gene (5 bases). The CDR3 extends over 12 amino acids. The V end lost 4 bases, the J end lost 8 bases, and 11 bases lay between the germline ends. Germline V gene data show CDR1 as LGHDT and CDR2 as YNNKEL (reference sequence). This CDR3 is CASSLREGGYTF. In nucleotides, the CDR3 is TGTGCCAGCAGCCTGAGGGAGGGGGGCTACACCTTC.

This clone appeared once. This chain joins TRBV9 and TRBJ2-2; 7 nucleotides line up with TRBD2. Germline V gene lookup returns CDR1 SGDLS and CDR2 YYNGEE. This CDR3 has 16 residues. V gave up 0 bases and J gave up 5 bases; unmatched junction bases: 7. The CDR3: CASSVVVGAGTGELFF. For the CDR3, the DNA is TGTGCCAGCAGCGTAGTGGTGGGAGCGGGAACCGGGGAGCTGTTTTTT.

DNA of the CDR3: TGTGCCAGCAGCTTAGAGGGGGGAGGTGAAAAACTGTTTTTT. Protein: CASSLEGGGEKLFF. The chain employs TRBV7-2 and TRBJ1-4; D perhaps matches TRBD1 (6 bases). Trimming removed 1 base at V and 7 bases at J, with 10 bases between. Germline V gene lookup returns CDR1 SGHTA and CDR2 FQGNSA. The CDR3 length is 14 residues.

The CDR3 sequence: CASSLLGADYGYTF. The CDR3 coding sequence is TGTGCCAGCAGCTTATTGGGGGCCGACTATGGCTACACCTTC. J is TRBJ1-2 and V is TRBV7-9, with D tentatively TRBD1 (6 bases). V was clipped by 2 bases and J by 3 bases, with 10 bases between them. The V gene's germline CDR1 is SEHNR and CDR2 FQNEAQ (reference sequence). The length of the CDR3 is 14 residues.

In regard to this clone: At one end, the junction sequence differs from germline, possibly due to a read error. The V and J genes are TRBV7-7 and TRBJ2-5; D is perhaps TRBD2 (5 bases). CDR3 length equals 15 residues. Per germline, CDR1 SSHAT and CDR2 FNYEAQ (reference sequence). CDR3 DNA: TGTGCTAGCAGCCCGATTAGGACTGTTCAAGAGACCCAGTACTTC. Its protein product is CASSPIRTVQETQYF. Combining the CDR3 with reference TRBV7-7 and TRBJ2-5 gives the whole variable domain GAGVSQSPRYKVTKRGQDVTLRCDPISSHATLYWYQQALGQGPEFLTYFNYEAQPDKSGLPSDRFSAERPEGSISTLTIQRTEQRDSAMYRCASSPIRTVQETQYFGPGTRLLVL.

The J gene is TRBJ1-3, the V gene TRBV18; the D gene is possibly TRBD1 (5 bases). The germline gives CDR1 KGHSH, CDR2 LQKENI. The CDR3 totals 14 residues. Deletions cut 3 bases from V and 4 bases from J, with 10 bases between. The CDR3 sequence is CASSPGTRGNTIYF. In DNA form, the CDR3 reads TGTGCCAGCTCACCCGGGACGCGAGGAAACACCATATATTTT. The full variable domain, in which reference TRBV18 and TRBJ1-3 provide the parts outside the CDR3, is NAGVMQNPRHLVRRRGQEARLRCSPMKGHSHVYWYRQLPEEGLKFMVYLQKENIIDESGMPKERFSAEFPKEGPSILRIQQVVRGDSAAYFCASSPGTRGNTIYFGEGSWLTVV.

The CDR3 DNA is TGTGCCAGCCGTCCGGGACTAGCGGGGGCACCGAACACCGGGGAGCTGTTTTTT. This translates into CASRPGLAGAPNTGELFF. This sequence joins TRBV6-6 and TRBJ2-2; 14 bases map to TRBD2. The CDR3 has 18 residues. Germline loops: CDR1 MNHNY, CDR2 SVGAGI (reference sequence). The V segment lost 8 bases and the J segment 0 bases; nucleotides outside the gene matches: 8.

V usage is TRBV5-1 and J usage is TRBJ2-7; 8 bases align to TRBD1. This CDR3 spans 15 amino acids. After removal of 3 bases from V and 6 bases from J, the junction contained 11 bases not matched to a gene. The V gene's germline CDR1 is SGHRS and CDR2 YFSETQ. CDR3 amino acids: CASSYGTGGPLEQYF. DNA of the CDR3: TGCGCCAGCAGCTACGGGACAGGTGGTCCTCTCGAGCAGTACTTC.

The chain combines TRBV6-1 with TRBJ2-2, with 9 bases identical to TRBD1. The J segment lost 6 bases and the V segment lost 3 bases, leaving 5 bases of the junction unmatched. Germline V lookup: CDR1 MNHNS, CDR2 SASEGT. This CDR3 has 15 residues. The CDR3 reads CASSEGQGLSGELFF. The CDR3 nucleotides are TGTGCCAGCAGTGAGGGACAGGGATTGTCCGGGGAGCTGTTTTTT.

The rearrangement links TRBV14 to TRBJ1-5, with TRBD1 as a possible D gene (5 bases). Trimming shortened V by 1 base and J by 1 base, and 11 bases separated the two germline ends. The CDR3 extends over 16 amino acids. Germline CDR1 is SGHDN and CDR2 is FVKESK. This CDR3 is CASSQGGTGSNQPQHF. As DNA, the CDR3 is TGTGCCAGCAGCCAAGGAGGGACGGGAAGCAATCAGCCCCAGCATTTT.

The chain couples TRBV5-1 to TRBJ1-4, with D possibly being TRBD1 (5 bases). Trimming shortened V by 3 bases and J by 4 bases, and 16 bases separated the two germline ends. The CDR3 extends over 16 amino acids. Germline V gives CDR1 SGHRS, CDR2 YFSETQ. This CDR3 reads CASSSARQTNNEKLFF. The CDR3 region has the DNA TGCGCCAGCAGCTCTGCAAGACAGACTAATAATGAAAAACTGTTTTTT.

The chain carries TRBV28 and TRBJ2-5, with D uncertain. The CDR3 has 11 amino acids. Between the trimmed V and J ends, which lost 7 bases and 5 bases, there was a span of 8 bases. Per the germline V gene, CDR1 is MDHEN and CDR2 is SYDVKM. Here the CDR3 DNA reads TGTGCCAGCAATTCGACGGAGACCCAGTACTTC. The encoded protein is CASNSTETQYF.

This clone was seen only once. V usage is TRBV29-1 and J usage is TRBJ1-2, with D perhaps TRBD1 (6 bases). The CDR3 runs to 13 residues. In germline, CDR1 is SQVTM, CDR2 ANQGSEA. Trimming left V 1 base short and J 5 bases short, with 11 bases between. CDR3 DNA: TGCAGCGTTGAAGTTTTGGGGACATATGGCTACACCTTC. Its translation is CSVEVLGTYGYTF.

The chain recombines TRBV7-9 with TRBJ1-4; no firm D call. CDR3 length equals 14 residues. Germline loops: CDR1 SEHNR, CDR2 FQNEAQ (reference sequence). Trimming shortened V by 5 bases and J by 1 base, and 8 bases separated the two germline ends. The CDR3 bases are TGTGCCAGCAGCGGTCGGAGAACTAATGAAAAACTGTTTTTT. Its translation: CASSGRRTNEKLFF.

This clone occurred once. V and J are TRBV5-1 and TRBJ1-5; tentatively, D is TRBD1 (5 bases). The CDR3 covers 18 residues. Germline V lookup: CDR1 SGHRS, CDR2 YFSETQ. V lost 2 bases and J lost 3, with 21 bases in between. CDR3 DNA: TGCGCCAGCAGCTTTAGGGCAGGGACCAGTTTCGACAATCAGCCCCAGCATTTT. Translated: CASSFRAGTSFDNQPQHF.